The entry below gives a single TCR beta chain sequence along with its context. What it binds is not known. TCRdb ran MiXCR on the 5' RACE reads and lists one entry per CDR3 protein. The sample carries a few hundred thousand distinct CDR3 sequences, 3.5% to 4.5% recorded once. The sample comes from a study of T cells after yellow fever vaccination. Regarding the study as a whole: Shared CD4/CD8 clonotypes were a small share, likely from convergent recombination. The secondary response was weaker, and its peak arrived faster, on day 5 versus 15.

V dropped 5 bases and J dropped 4 bases, with 13 bases sitting between them. Germline assignment: CDR1 KGHDR and CDR2 SFDVKD. CDR3 length equals 14 residues. The input for sequencing was PBMCs, taken 15 days after the yellow fever booster vaccination. V is TRBV24-1 and J is TRBJ1-2, with unresolved D. The sequence derives from a man between 18 and 35 years old who received the YFV17D yellow fever vaccine. CDR3 loop: CATSGQTLGYGYTF. The DNA for the CDR3 is TGTGCCACCAGTGGGCAGACCCTAGGCTATGGCTACACCTTC.